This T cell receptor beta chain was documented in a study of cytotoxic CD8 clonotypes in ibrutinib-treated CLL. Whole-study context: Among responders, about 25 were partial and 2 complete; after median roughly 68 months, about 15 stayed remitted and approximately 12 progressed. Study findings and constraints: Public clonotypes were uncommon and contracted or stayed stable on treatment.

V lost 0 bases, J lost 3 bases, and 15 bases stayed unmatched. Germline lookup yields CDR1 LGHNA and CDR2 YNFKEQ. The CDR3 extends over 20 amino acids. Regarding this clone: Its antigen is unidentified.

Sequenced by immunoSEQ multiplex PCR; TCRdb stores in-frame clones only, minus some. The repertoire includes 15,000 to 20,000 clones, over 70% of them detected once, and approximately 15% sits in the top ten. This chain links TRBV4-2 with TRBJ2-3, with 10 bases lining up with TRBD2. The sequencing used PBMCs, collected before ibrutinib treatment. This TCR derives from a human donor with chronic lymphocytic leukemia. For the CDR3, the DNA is TGTGCCAGCAGCCAAGAGATCCTAGCGGGAGTCCCTAGCCTAACAGATACGCAGTATTTT. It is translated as CASSQEILAGVPSLTDTQYF.